This T cell receptor beta chain was found in a study of T cell responses to AZD1222 COVID-19 vaccine. Findings of the study overall: Baseline testing showed seropositivity in only 6 or 7 AZD1222 recipients.

Profiling relied on immunoSEQ multiplex PCR, and the TCRdb table lists in-frame clones only, not all of them. The sample yields some 150,000 clones, 85% to 95% seen once. This clone was observed a handful of times. Its antigen is still unknown. Sequenced here: peripheral blood, sampled on day 0 of AZD1222 vaccination. This receptor was obtained from an adult in good health.

DNA for the CDR3: TGCGCCAGCAGCTCGTCGGTGGGGGGCAATTCACCCCTCCACTTT. It encodes CASSSSVGGNSPLHF. V gene TRBV5-1 combines with J gene TRBJ1-6; tentatively, D is TRBD1 (6 bases). The CDR3 consists of 15 residues. In germline, CDR1 is SGHRS, CDR2 YFSETQ. V was cut by 3 bases and J by 7 bases, with 14 bases left in between.